This T cell receptor beta chain is drawn from a study of shared clonotypes between healthy human individuals. The assay was immunoSEQ multiplex PCR, and TCRdb's table has in-frame clones only and misses some. This table has about 2 million clones, approximately 95% appearing once. Only one count was recorded for this clone. The antigen is unknown. Study-level findings and limits: The rarefaction results pointed to incomplete sorted-subset sequencing despite large depth.

CDR3 length equals 15 residues. Germline V lookup: CDR1 SEHNR, CDR2 FQNEAQ (reference sequence). V lost 5 bases, J lost 4 bases, and 6 bases stayed unmatched. Naive CD8 cells lacked CD45RO, underwent positive selection for CCR7 and left out terminally differentiated effector memory CD45RA+ cells. Healthy adults negative for HIV, lacking recent acute infections or vaccinations, served as donors. Source material: naive CD8+ T cells sorted from blood. The chain employs TRBV7-9 and TRBJ2-7; the match to TRBD1 covers 12 bases. This receptor was taken from a young man in good health. CDR3 protein: CASSPGQGAGYEQYF. The CDR3 nucleotides are TGTGCCAGCAGCCCGGGACAGGGGGCGGGTTACGAGCAGTACTTC.